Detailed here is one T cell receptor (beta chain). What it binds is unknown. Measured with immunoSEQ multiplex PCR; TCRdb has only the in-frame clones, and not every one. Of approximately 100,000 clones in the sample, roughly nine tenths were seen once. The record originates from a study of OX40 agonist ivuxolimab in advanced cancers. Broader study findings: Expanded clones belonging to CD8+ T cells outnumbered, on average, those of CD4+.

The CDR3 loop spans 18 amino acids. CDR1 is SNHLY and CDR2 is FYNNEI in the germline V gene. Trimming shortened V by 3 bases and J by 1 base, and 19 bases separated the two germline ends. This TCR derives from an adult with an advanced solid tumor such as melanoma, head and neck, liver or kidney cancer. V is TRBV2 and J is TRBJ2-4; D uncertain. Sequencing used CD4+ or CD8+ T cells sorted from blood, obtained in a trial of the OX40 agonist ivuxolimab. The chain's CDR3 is CASSDPAFSRRAKNIQYF. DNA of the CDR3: TGTGCCAGCAGTGACCCCGCTTTTTCCCGAAGGGCCAAAAACATTCAGTACTTC.